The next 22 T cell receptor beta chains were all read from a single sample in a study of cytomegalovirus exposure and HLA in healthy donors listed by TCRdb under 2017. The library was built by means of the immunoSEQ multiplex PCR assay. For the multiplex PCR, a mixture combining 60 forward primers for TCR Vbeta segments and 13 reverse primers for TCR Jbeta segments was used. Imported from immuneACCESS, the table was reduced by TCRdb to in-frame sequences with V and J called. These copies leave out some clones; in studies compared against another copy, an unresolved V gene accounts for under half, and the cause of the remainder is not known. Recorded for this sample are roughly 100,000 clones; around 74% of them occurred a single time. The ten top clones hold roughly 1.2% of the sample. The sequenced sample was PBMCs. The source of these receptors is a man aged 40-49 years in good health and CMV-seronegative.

CDR3 residues: CASSLGRTDSGNTIYF. CDR3 nucleotide sequence: TGCGCCAGCAGCTTAGGGAGGACTGACTCTGGAAACACCATATATTTT. J is TRBJ1-3 and V is TRBV5-1; D gene unclear. Germline loops: CDR1 SGHRS, CDR2 YFSETQ. The CDR3 has 16 residues. Trimming cost V 2 bases and J 0 bases, with 12 bases left between them.

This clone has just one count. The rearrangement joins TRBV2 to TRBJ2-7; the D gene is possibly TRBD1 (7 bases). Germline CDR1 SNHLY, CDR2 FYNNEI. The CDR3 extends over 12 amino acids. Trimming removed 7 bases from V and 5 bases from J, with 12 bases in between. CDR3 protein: CASNQGGNEQYF. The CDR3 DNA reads TGTGCCAGCAATCAGGGGGGCAACGAGCAGTACTTC.

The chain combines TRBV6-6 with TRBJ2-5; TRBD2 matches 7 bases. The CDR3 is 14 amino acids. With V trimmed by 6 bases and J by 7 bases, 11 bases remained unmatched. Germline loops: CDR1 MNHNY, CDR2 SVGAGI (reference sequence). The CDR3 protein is CASRLTGLDGTQYF. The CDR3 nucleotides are TGTGCCAGCAGGCTAACCGGACTAGATGGGACCCAGTACTTC.

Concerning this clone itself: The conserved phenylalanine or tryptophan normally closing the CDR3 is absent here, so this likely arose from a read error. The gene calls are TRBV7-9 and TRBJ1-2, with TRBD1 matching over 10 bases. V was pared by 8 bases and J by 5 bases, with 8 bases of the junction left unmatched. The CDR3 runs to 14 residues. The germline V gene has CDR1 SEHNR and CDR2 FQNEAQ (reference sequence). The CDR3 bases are TGTGCCAGCGTCCAGGGGGGACAGGGGTATGGCTACACCCTC. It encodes CASVQGGQGYGYTL.

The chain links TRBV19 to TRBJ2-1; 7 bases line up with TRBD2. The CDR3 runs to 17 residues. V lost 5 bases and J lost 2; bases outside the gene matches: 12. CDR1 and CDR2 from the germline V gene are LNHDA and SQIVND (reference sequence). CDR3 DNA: TGTGCCAGTAGTCCCGGACCACTAGCGAGGACCTACAATGAGCAGTTCTTC. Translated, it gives CASSPGPLARTYNEQFF.

The CDR3 region has the DNA TGTGCCAGCAGCTTGGAACGGGACAGGGTTAGCAATCAGCCCCAGCATTTT. It translates to CASSLERDRVSNQPQHF. The V call is TRBV5-8, the J call TRBJ1-5; TRBD1 aligns across 9 bases. Germline trimming cut 0 bases from V and 0 bases from J; bases unmatched to any gene: 4. From germline, CDR1 is SGHTS and CDR2 YDEGEE. The CDR3 is 17 amino acids.

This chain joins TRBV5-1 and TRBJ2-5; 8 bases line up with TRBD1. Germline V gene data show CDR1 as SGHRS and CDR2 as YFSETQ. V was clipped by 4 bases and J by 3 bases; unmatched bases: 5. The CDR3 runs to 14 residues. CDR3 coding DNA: TGCGCCAGCAGCGGACAGGGCCCCAAAGAGACCCAGTACTTC. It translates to CASSGQGPKETQYF.

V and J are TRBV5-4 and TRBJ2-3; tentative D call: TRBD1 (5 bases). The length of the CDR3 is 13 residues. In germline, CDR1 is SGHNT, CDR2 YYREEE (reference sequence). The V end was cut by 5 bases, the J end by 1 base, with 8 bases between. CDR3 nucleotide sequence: TGTGCCAGCAGGTTAGGGGGCACAGATACGCAGTATTTT. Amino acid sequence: CASRLGGTDTQYF.

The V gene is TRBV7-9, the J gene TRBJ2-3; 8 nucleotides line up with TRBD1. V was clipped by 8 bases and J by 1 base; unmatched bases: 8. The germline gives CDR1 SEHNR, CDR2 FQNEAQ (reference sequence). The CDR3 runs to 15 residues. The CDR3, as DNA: TGTGCCAGCGGCGCCAGGGGGCTCCGCACAGATACGCAGTATTTT. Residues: CASGARGLRTDTQYF.

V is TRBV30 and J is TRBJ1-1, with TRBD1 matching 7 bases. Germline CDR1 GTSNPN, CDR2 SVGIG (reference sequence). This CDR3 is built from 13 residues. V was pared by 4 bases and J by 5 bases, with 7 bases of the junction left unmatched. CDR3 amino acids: CAWTENRGTEAFF. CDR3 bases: TGTGCCTGGACGGAAAACAGGGGAACTGAAGCTTTCTTT.

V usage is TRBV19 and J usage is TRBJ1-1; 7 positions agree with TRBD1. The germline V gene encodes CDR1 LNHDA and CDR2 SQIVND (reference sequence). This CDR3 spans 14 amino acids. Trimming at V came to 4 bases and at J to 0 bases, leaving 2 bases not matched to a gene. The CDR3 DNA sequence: TGTGCCAGTAGTAACAGGGGATTGAACACTGAAGCTTTCTTT. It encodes CASSNRGLNTEAFF.

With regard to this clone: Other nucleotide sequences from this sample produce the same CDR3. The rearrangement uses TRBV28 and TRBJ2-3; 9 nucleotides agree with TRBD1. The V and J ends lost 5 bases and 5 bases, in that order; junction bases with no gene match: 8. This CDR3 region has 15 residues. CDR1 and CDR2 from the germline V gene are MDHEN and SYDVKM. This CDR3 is CASSPWTGEGDTQYF. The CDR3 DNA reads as TGTGCCAGCAGTCCGTGGACAGGGGAGGGAGATACGCAGTATTTT.

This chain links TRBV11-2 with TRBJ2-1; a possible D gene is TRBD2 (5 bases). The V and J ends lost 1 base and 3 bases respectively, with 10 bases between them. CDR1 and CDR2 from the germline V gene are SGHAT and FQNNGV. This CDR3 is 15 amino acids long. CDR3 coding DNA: TGTGCCAGCAGCTTAGGCAGCGGCTTCTACAATGAGCAGTTCTTC. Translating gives CASSLGSGFYNEQFF.

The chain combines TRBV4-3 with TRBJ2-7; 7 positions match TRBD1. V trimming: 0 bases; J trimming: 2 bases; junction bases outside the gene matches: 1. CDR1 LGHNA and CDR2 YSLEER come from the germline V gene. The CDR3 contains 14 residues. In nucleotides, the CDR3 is TGCGCCAGCAGCCAAGATACAGGGGCCTACGAGCAGTACTTC. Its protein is CASSQDTGAYEQYF.

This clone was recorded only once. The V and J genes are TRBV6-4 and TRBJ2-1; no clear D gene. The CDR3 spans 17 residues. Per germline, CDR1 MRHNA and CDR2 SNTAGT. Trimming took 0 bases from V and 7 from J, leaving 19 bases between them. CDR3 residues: CASSDSSQIRLRNEQFF. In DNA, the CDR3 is TGTGCCAGCAGTGACTCATCTCAAATCAGGCTAAGAAATGAGCAGTTCTTC.

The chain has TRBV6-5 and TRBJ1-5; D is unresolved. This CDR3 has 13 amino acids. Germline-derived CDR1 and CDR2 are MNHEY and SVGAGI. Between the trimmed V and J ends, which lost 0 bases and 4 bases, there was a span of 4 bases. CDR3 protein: CASSYSQNQPQHF. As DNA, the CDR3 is TGTGCCAGCAGTTACTCACAGAATCAGCCCCAGCATTTT.

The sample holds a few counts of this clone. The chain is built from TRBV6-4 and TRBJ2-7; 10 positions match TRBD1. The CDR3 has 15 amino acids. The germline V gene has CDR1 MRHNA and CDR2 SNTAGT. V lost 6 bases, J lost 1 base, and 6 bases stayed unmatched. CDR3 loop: CASRAGTGVSYEQYF. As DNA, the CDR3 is TGTGCCAGCAGAGCCGGGACAGGGGTTTCCTACGAGCAGTACTTC.

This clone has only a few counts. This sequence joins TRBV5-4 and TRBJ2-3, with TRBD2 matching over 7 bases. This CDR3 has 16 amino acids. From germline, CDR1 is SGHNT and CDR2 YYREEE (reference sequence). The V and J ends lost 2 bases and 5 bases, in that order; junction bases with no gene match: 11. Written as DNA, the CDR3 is TGTGCCAGCAGCTTCGAGGGAGGGAGTATGGGAGATACGCAGTATTTT. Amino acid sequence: CASSFEGGSMGDTQYF. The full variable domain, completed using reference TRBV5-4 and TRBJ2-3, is ETGVTQSPTHLIKTRGQQVTLRCSSQSGHNTVSWYQQALGQGPQFIFQYYREEENGRGNFPPRFSGLQFPNYSSELNVNALELDDSALYLCASSFEGGSMGDTQYFGPGTRLTVL.

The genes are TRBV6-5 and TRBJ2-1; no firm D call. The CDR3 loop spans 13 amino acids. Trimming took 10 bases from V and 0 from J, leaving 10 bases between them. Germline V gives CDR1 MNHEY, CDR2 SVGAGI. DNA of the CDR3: TGTGCCACCTCCCGTAGCTCCTACAATGAGCAGTTCTTC. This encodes CATSRSSYNEQFF.

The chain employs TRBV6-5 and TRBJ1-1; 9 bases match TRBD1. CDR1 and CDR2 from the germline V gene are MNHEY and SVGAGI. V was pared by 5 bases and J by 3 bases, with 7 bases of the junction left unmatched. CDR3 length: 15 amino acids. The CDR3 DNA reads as TGTGCCAGCAGTCCCTCACAGGGGGCTTACACTGAAGCTTTCTTT. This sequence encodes CASSPSQGAYTEAFF.

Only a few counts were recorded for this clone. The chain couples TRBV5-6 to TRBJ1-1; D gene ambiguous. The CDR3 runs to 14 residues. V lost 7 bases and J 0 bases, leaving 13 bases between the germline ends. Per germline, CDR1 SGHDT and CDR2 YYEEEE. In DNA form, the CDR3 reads TGTGCCAGCGGAGGAACCGGAATGAACACTGAAGCTTTCTTT. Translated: CASGGTGMNTEAFF.

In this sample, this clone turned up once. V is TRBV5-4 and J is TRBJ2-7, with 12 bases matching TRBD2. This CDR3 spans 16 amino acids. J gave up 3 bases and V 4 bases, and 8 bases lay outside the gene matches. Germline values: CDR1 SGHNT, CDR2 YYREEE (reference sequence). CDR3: CASSPSLAGGVYEQYF. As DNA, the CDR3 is TGTGCCAGCAGCCCCTCCCTAGCGGGGGGGGTCTACGAGCAGTACTTC.